This T cell receptor (beta chain) was obtained from a study of OX40 agonist ivuxolimab in advanced cancers. Study at large: Head and neck, renal cell, melanoma or hepatocellular carcinoma were the cancers that dose-escalation patients had. General study points: Among the lowest levels of clonal expansion were found in partial responders at 0.1-3.0 mg/kg.

With respect to this clone: Its antigen remains unidentified.

This CDR3 is 11 amino acids long. V was shortened by 7 bases and J by 7 bases, with 7 bases between the two germline ends. Germline assignment: CDR1 SNHLY and CDR2 FYNNEI. TCRdb's table, derived via immunoSEQ multiplex PCR, lists solely in-frame clones and lacks some. Of 65,000 to 75,000 clones listed, around 86% are singletons. The sequence derives from an adult with an advanced solid tumor such as melanoma, head and neck, liver or kidney cancer. The rearrangement joins TRBV2 to TRBJ2-2, with D unresolved. The source was CD4+ or CD8+ T cells sorted from blood, collected in a trial of the OX40 agonist ivuxolimab. The CDR3 loop is CASTVIGELFF. The CDR3 coding sequence is TGTGCCAGCACTGTTATCGGGGAGCTGTTTTTT.